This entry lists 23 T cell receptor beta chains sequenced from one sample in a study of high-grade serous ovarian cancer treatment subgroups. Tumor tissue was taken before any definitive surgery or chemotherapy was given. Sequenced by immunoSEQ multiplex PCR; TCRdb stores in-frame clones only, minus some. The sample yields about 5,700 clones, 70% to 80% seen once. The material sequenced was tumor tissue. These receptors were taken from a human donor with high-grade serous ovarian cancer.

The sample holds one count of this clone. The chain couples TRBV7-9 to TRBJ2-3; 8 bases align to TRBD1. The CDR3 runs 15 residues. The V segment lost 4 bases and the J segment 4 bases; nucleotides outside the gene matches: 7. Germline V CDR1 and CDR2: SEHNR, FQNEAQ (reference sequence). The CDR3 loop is CASSSQGDFADTQYF. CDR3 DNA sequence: TGTGCCAGCAGCTCACAGGGGGATTTTGCAGATACGCAGTATTTT.

CDR3 nucleotide sequence: TGTGCCAGCAGTGAAAGAGAGTTCTATGGCTACACCTTC. This translates into CASSEREFYGYTF. The J gene is TRBJ1-2, the V gene TRBV6-1; unclear D gene. The germline gives CDR1 MNHNS, CDR2 SASEGT. V lost 2 bases and J lost 4, with 8 bases in between. The CDR3 is 13 amino acids.

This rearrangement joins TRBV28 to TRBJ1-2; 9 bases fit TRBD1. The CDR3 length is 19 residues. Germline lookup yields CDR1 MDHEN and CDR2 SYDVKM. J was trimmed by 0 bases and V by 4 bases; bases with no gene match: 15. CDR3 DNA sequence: TGTGCCAGCAGTTCCTGGACAGGGGTACTCCGGAAAACTAACTATGGCTACACCTTC. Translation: CASSSWTGVLRKTNYGYTF.

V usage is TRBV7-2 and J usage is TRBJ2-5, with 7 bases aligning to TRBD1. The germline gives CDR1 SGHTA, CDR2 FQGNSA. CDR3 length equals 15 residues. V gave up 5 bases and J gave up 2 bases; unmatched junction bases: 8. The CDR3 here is CASSPLRTGQETQYF. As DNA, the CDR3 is TGTGCCAGCAGCCCGCTCCGGACAGGACAAGAGACCCAGTACTTC.

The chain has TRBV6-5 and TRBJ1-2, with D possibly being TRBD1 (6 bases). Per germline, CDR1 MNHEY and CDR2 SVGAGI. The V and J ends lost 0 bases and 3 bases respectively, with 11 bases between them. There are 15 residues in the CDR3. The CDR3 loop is CASSYSDRRDYGYTF. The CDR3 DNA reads TGTGCCAGCAGTTACTCCGACAGGAGGGACTATGGCTACACCTTC.

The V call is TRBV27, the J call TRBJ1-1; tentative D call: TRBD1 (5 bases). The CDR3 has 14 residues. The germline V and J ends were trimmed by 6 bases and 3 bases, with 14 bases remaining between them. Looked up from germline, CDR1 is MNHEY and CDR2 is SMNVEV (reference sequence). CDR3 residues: CASSRRATDTEAFF. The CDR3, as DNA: TGTGCCAGCAGCCGCAGGGCCACGGACACTGAAGCTTTCTTT.

CDR3 region: CATQRGTSYEQYF. The CDR3 DNA reads TGTGCCACCCAAAGGGGGACATCCTACGAGCAGTACTTC. V is TRBV6-1 and J is TRBJ2-7; D is possibly TRBD1 (6 bases). This CDR3 comprises 13 residues. V was pared by 10 bases and J by 1 base, with 14 bases between. CDR1 and CDR2 from the germline V gene are MNHNS and SASEGT.

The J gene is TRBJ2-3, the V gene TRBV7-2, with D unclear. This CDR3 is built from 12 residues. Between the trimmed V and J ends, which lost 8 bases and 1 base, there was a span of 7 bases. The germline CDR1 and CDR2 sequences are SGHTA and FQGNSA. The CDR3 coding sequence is TGTGCCAGCGGTGGGGGCACAGATACGCAGTATTTT. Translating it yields CASGGGTDTQYF. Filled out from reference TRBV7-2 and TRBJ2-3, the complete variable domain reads GAGVSQSPSNKVTEKGKDVELRCDPISGHTALYWYRQSLGQGLEFLIYFQGNSAPDKSGLPSDRFSAERTGGSVSTLTIQRTQQEDSAVYLCASGGGTDTQYFGPGTRLTVL.

The CDR3, as DNA: TGTGCCAGCAACAAAGGGTACTGGCCCTACGAGCAGTACTTC. This codes for CASNKGYWPYEQYF. The rearrangement joins TRBV2 to TRBJ2-5, with unresolved D. The J call may be wrong; the DNA end is better matched by TRBJ2-7. Germline V CDR1 and CDR2: SNHLY, FYNNEI. The CDR3 has 14 amino acids.

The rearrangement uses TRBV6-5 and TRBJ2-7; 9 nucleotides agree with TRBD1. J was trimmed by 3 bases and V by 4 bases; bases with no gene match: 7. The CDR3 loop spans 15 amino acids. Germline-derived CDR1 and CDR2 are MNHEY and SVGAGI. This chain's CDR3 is CASSLDRDRDYEQYF. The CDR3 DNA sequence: TGTGCCAGCAGTTTAGACCGGGACAGGGACTACGAGCAGTACTTC.

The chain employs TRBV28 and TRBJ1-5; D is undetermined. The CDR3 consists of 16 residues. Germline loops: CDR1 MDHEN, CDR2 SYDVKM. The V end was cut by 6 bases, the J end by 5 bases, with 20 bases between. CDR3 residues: CASRKEWGYRDQPQHF. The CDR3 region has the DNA TGTGCCAGCAGAAAAGAGTGGGGATACCGGGATCAGCCCCAGCATTTT.

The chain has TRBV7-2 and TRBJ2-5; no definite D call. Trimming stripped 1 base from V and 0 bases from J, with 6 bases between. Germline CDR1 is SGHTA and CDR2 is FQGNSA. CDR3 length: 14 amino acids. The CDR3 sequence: CASSLGLYQETQYF. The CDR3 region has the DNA TGTGCCAGCAGCTTAGGTCTGTACCAAGAGACCCAGTACTTC.

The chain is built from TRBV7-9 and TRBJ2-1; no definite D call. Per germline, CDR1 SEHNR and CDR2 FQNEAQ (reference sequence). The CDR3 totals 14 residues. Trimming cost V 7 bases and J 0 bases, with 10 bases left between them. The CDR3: CASTPASSYNEQFF. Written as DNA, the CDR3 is TGTGCCAGCACCCCCGCAAGCTCCTACAATGAGCAGTTCTTC. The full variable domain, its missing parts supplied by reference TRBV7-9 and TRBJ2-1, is DTGVSQNPRHKITKRGQNVTFRCDPISEHNRLYWYRQTLGQGPEFLTYFQNEAQLEKSRLLSDRFSAERPKGSFSTLEIQRTEQGDSAMYLCASTPASSYNEQFFGPGTRLTVL.

The CDR3 region is CASSQDTNTEAFF. CDR3 in DNA: TGTGCCAGCAGCCAAGATACCAACACTGAAGCTTTCTTT. This chain uses TRBV14 with TRBJ1-1; D is ambiguous. Germline CDR1 and CDR2: SGHDN and FVKESK. V lost 0 bases to trimming and J lost 2 bases, with 4 bases between them. The CDR3 is made up of 13 amino acids.

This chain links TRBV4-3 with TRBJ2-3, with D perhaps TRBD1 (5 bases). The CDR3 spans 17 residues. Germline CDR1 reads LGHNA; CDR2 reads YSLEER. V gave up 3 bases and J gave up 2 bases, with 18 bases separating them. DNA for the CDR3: TGCGCCAGCAGCCAGGATGACAGAGGAACTCACACAGATACGCAGTATTTT. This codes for CASSQDDRGTHTDTQYF.

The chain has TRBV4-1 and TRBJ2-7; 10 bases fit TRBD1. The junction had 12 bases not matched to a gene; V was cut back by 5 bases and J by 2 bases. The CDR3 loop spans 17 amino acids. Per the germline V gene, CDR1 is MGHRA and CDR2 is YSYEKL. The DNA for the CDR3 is TGCGCCAGCAGCTACCGGAACTCGGGACAGGGGCCCTACGAGCAGTACTTC. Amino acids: CASSYRNSGQGPYEQYF.

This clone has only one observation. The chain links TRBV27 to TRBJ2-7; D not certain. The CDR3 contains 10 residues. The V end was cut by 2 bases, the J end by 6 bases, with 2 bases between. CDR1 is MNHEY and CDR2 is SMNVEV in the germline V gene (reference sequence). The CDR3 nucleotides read TGTGCCAGCAGTTTAGTCGAGCAGTACTTC. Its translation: CASSLVEQYF.

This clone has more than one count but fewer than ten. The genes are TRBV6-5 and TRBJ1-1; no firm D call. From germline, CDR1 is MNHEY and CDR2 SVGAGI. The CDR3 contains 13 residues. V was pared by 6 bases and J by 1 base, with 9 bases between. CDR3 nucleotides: TGTGCCAGCAGAACCCGACCGAACACTGAAGCTTTCTTT. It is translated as CASRTRPNTEAFF.

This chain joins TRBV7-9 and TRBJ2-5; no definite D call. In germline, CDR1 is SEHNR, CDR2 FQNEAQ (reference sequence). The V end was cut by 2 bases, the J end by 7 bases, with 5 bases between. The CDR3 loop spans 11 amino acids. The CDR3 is CASSLKGTQYF. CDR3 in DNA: TGTGCCAGCAGCTTAAAGGGGACCCAGTACTTC.

This chain's CDR3 is CASSSWGRDTGELFF. The CDR3 bases are TGTGCCAGCAGCTCCTGGGGAAGGGACACCGGGGAGCTGTTTTTT. This rearrangement joins TRBV7-9 to TRBJ2-2, with D hard to call. This CDR3 comprises 15 residues. CDR1 is SEHNR, CDR2 FQNEAQ, per germline (reference sequence). V was shortened by 4 bases and J by 3 bases, with 12 bases between the two germline ends.

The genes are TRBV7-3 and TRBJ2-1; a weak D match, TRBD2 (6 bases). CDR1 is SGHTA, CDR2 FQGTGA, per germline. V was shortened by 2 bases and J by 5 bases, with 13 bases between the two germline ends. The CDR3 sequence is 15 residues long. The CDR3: CASSLGSGLNNEQFF. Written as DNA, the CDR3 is TGTGCCAGCAGCTTAGGGAGCGGGCTTAACAATGAGCAGTTCTTC.

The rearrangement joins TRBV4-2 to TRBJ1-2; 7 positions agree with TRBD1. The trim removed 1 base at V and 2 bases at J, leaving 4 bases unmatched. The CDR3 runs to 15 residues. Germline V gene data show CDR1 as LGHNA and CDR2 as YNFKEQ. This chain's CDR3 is CASSQGPTGNYGYTF. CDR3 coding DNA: TGTGCCAGCAGCCAAGGGCCGACAGGGAACTATGGCTACACCTTC.

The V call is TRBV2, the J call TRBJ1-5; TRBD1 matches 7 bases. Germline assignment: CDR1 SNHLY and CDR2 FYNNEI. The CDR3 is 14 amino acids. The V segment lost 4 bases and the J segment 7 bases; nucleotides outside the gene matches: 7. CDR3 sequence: CASSGRQGTQPQHF. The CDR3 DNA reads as TGTGCCAGCAGTGGAAGACAGGGTACGCAGCCCCAGCATTTT.